The 11 T cell receptor beta chains below were found in one sample sequenced in a study of response to subunit inactivated influenza vaccine. A single record per CDR3 protein comes from TCRdb applying MiXCR to the RT-PCR reads. The repertoire consists of around 760,000 distinct CDR3 sequences, with around 14% occurring once and the leading ten covering 6.5% to 8.5%. The source material was PBMCs from blood, sampled 14 days before vaccination. The receptors derive from a man aged 45 to 65 who received an inactivated influenza vaccine.

There are a few counts of this clonotype. The rearrangement uses TRBV29-1 and TRBJ2-3, with 7 bases lining up with TRBD2. The CDR3 totals 14 residues. J gave up 5 bases and V 7 bases, and 12 bases lay outside the gene matches. In germline, CDR1 is SQVTM, CDR2 ANQGSEA. Here the CDR3 DNA reads TGCAGCGCGGCCCGGGGGAGGGGAGGAGATACGCAGTATTTT. Its protein product is CSAARGRGGDTQYF.

The J gene is TRBJ1-4, the V gene TRBV7-9; a weak D match, TRBD1 (6 bases). CDR1 and CDR2 from the germline V gene are SEHNR and FQNEAQ (reference sequence). V lost 5 bases and J lost 7, with 17 bases in between. The CDR3 extends over 15 amino acids. The CDR3 spells CASSTEGVWREKLFF. The CDR3 DNA is TGTGCCAGCAGCACGGAGGGGGTCTGGCGTGAAAAACTGTTTTTT.

The rearrangement joins TRBV7-2 to TRBJ2-2; D not certain. Per germline, CDR1 SGHTA and CDR2 FQGNSA. V gave up 5 bases and J gave up 0 bases, with 13 bases separating them. The CDR3 is 16 amino acids. The CDR3 spells CASSPYPAANTGELFF. In DNA, the CDR3 is TGTGCCAGCAGCCCCTACCCGGCCGCGAACACCGGGGAGCTGTTTTTT.

This clonotype turned up a few times. The V and J genes are TRBV12-3 or TRBV12-4 and TRBJ1-4; a weak D match, TRBD1 (5 bases). The CDR3 consists of 14 residues. The ends were cut back, 1 base at V and 10 bases at J, with 13 bases in the middle. CDR3 coding DNA: TGTGCCAGCAGTTTAGGTGGAGGGGAGCGAAAACTGTTTTTT. Encoded protein: CASSLGGGERKLFF.

The chain is built from TRBV12-3 or TRBV12-4 and TRBJ1-5; D is perhaps TRBD1 (5 bases). V dropped 11 bases and J dropped 0 bases, with 11 bases sitting between them. The CDR3 contains 13 residues. CDR3 nucleotides: TGTGCCTGGGACGGCCATAGCAATCAGCCCCAGCATTTT. Its protein is CAWDGHSNQPQHF.

This chain links TRBV4-3 with TRBJ1-2; D remains ambiguous. Germline values: CDR1 LGHNA, CDR2 YSLEER. This CDR3 contains 13 residues. The ends were cut back, 0 bases at V and 7 bases at J, with 9 bases in the middle. The CDR3 reads CASSQDPGGGYTF. The CDR3 bases are TGCGCCAGCAGCCAAGATCCAGGAGGTGGCTACACCTTC.

The rearrangement joins TRBV20-1 to TRBJ1-1; D might be TRBD1 (5 bases). The CDR3 extends over 15 amino acids. Per germline, CDR1 DFQATT and CDR2 SNEGSKA (reference sequence). Trimming removed 2 bases from V and 0 bases from J, with 13 bases in between. CDR3 region: CSARRGGFLNTEAFF. The CDR3 DNA follows: TGCAGTGCTAGAAGGGGTGGCTTTCTGAACACTGAAGCTTTCTTT.

This clonotype has more than one count but fewer than ten. This chain joins TRBV11-1 and TRBJ1-1; 8 bases are a match to TRBD1. The CDR3 covers 18 residues. With 5 bases clipped from V and 2 bases from J, the junction kept 16 bases outside the gene matches. In germline, CDR1 is SGHAT, CDR2 FQDESV (reference sequence). The CDR3 region has the DNA TGTGCCAGCAGCCCCCTTCTGACAGGGGCCTCCAGAAACACTGAAGCTTTCTTT. Residues: CASSPLLTGASRNTEAFF.

This clonotype appeared a few times. The chain links TRBV28 to TRBJ2-3; 12 bases are shared with TRBD2. The ends lost 8 bases at V and 8 bases at J; junction bases unmatched: 8. The CDR3 is 14 residues long. CDR1 and CDR2 (germline): MDHEN, SYDVKM. The CDR3 sequence is CASLLAGGPGTQYF. CDR3 DNA sequence: TGTGCCAGCCTCCTAGCGGGAGGGCCCGGTACGCAGTATTTT.

The table lists this clonotype with a few counts. The chain recombines TRBV7-2 with TRBJ1-1; no reliable D call. The germline V and J ends were trimmed by 3 bases and 2 bases, with 10 bases remaining between them. Looked up from germline, CDR1 is SGHTA and CDR2 is FQGNSA. The CDR3 is 14 residues long. The CDR3 region is CASSFAGRNTEAFF. CDR3 in DNA: TGTGCCAGCAGCTTCGCCGGACGTAACACTGAAGCTTTCTTT. The variable domain in full, with the rest retrieved from reference TRBV7-2 and TRBJ1-1, is GAGVSQSPSNKVTEKGKDVELRCDPISGHTALYWYRQSLGQGLEFLIYFQGNSAPDKSGLPSDRFSAERTGGSVSTLTIQRTQQEDSAVYLCASSFAGRNTEAFFGQGTRLTVV.

This chain links TRBV30 with TRBJ2-7; 8 bases map to TRBD2. The CDR3 is made up of 13 amino acids. Germline lookup yields CDR1 GTSNPN and CDR2 SVGIG (reference sequence). The V and J ends lost 5 bases and 4 bases, in that order; junction bases with no gene match: 7. CDR3 sequence (DNA): TGTGCCTGGGCCAGCGGGGGACCTTACGAGCAGTACTTC. Protein: CAWASGGPYEQYF.